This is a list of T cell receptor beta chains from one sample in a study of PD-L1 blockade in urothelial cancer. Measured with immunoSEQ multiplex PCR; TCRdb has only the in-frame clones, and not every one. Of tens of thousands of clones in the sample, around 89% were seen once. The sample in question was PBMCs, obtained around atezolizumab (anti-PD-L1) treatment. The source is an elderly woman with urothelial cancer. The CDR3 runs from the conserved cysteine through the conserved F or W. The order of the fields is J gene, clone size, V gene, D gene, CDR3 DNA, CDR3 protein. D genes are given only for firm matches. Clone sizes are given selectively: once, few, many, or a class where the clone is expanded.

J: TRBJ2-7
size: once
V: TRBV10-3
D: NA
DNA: TGTGCCATCAGCTTCGCGGACGAGCAGTACTTC
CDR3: CAISFADEQYF

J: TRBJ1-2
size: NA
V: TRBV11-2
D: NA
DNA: TGTGCCAGCAGCTTACGGGTACTCGATGGCTACACCTTC
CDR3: CASSLRVLDGYTF

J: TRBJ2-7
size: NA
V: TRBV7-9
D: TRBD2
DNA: TGTGCCAGCAGCCTGACGACTAGCCGATTGAACGAGCAGTACTTC
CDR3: CASSLTTSRLNEQYF

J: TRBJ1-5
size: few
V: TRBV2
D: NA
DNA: TGTGCCAGCAGAGGGGGACGAGTAGATCAGCCCCAGCATTTT
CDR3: CASRGGRVDQPQHF

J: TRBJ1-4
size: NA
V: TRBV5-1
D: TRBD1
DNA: TGCGCCAGCAGCCCAGGGGGGCGTAATGAAAAACTGTTTTTT
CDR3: CASSPGGRNEKLFF

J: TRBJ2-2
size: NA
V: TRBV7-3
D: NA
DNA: TGTGCCAGCAGCTTCAGGGGGGCGAAACCCGGGGAGCTGTTTTTT
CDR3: CASSFRGAKPGELFF

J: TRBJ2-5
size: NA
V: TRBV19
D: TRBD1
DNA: TGTGCCAGTAGTTTCGGACAGGGCCAGGGTCAAGAGACCCAGTACTTC
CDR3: CASSFGQGQGQETQYF

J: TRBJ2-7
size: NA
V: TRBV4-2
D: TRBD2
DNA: TGTGCCAGCAGCCCCTCGGAGCTAGCGGGAGTCAGGGAGCAGTACTTC
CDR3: CASSPSELAGVREQYF

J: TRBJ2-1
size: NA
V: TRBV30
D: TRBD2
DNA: TGTGCCCTGGCGGGAGGGCGGGAGGGTTTAATCAATGAGCAGTTCTTC
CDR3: CALAGGREGLINEQFF

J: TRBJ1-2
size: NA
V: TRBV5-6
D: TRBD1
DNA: TGTGCCAGCAGCTTGGTATCCGAACAGGGGGCAGACGGCTACACCTTC
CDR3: CASSLVSEQGADGYTF

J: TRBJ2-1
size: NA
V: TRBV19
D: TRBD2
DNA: TGTGCCAGTAGTATAATAGCGGGAGGCCACAATGAGCAGTTCTTC
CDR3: CASSIIAGGHNEQFF

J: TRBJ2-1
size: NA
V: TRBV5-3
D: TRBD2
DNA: TGTGCCAGAAGCTTGGCTGGAGCGGGATTCTCCTACAATGAGCAGTTCTTC
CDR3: CARSLAGAGFSYNEQFF

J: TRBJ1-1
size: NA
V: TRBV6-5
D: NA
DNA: TGTGCCAGCAGTCCGGGGGGGATCAGGAACACTGAAGCTTTCTTT
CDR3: CASSPGGIRNTEAFF

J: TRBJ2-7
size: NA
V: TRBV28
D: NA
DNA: TGTGCCAGCAGTCCGAACAGGGTATACGAGCAGTACTTC
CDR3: CASSPNRVYEQYF

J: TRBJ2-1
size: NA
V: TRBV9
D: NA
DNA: TGTGCCAGCTCCGACTCGAGCTCCTACAATGAGCAGTTCTTC
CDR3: CASSDSSSYNEQFF

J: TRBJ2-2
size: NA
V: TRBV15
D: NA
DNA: TGTGCCACCAGCAGCCCCTCGAGAATTAACACCGGGGAGCTGTTTTTT
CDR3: CATSSPSRINTGELFF

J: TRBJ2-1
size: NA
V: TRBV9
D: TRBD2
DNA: TGTGCCAGCAGCGCCGGGGGGGGAGGGGTGAGCTACAATGAGCAGTTCTTC
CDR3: CASSAGGGGVSYNEQFF

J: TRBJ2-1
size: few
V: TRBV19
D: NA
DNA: TGTGCCAGTAGTACCCTTCAGGGGAACAATGAGCAGTTCTTC
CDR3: CASSTLQGNNEQFF

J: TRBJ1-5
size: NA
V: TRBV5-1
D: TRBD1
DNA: TGCGCCAGCAGCTCCGGACAGGGCCGGGAGCCCCAGCATTTT
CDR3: CASSSGQGREPQHF

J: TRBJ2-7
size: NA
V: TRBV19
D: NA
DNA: TGTGCCAGTAGTATAGTAGTACAGGGCAGCGAGCAGTACTTC
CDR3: CASSIVVQGSEQYF

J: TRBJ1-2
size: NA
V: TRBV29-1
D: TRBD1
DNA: TGCAGCGTTGTTCAGGGGGCGGTTGGCTACACCTTC
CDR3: CSVVQGAVGYTF

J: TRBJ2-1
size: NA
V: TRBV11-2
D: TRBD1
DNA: TGTGCCAGCAGCTTAGGGGACAGGGCGTACAATGAGCAGTTCTTC
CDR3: CASSLGDRAYNEQFF

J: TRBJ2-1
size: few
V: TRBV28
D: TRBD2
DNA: TGTGCCAGCAGTTTGGGGGGGAATGAGCAGTTCTTC
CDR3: CASSLGGNEQFF

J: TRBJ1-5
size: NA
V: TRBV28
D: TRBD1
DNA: TGTGCCAGCACTCTGGGGAGCAGGGGGCATCAGCCCCAGCATTTT
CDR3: CASTLGSRGHQPQHF

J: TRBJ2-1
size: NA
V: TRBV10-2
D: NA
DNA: TGCGCCAGCAGTGAGGGTAGCGGCATTTACAATGAGCAGTTCTTC
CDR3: CASSEGSGIYNEQFF

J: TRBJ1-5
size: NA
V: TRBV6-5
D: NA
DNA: TGTGCCAGCAGAATTAGGGAGTATAGCAATCAGCCCCAGCATTTT
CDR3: CASRIREYSNQPQHF

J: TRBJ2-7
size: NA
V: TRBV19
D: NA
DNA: TGTGCCAGTAGTAGTGACCACAGGAGCTACGAGCAGTACTTC
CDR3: CASSSDHRSYEQYF

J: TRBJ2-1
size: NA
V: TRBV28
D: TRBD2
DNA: TGTGCCAGCGAACTAGCGGGAGCGGGCAATGAGCAGTTCTTC
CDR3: CASELAGAGNEQFF

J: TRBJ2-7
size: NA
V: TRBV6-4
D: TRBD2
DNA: TGTGCCAGCAGTGCACTAGCGGGAGGCTCCTACGAGCAGTACTTC
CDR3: CASSALAGGSYEQYF

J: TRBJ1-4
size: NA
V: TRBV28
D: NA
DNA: TGTGCCAGCAGTTCGACAAGGGGCAATGAAAAACTGTTTTTT
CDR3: CASSSTRGNEKLFF

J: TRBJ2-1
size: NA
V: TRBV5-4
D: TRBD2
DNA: TGTGCCAGCAGCTTGAACTCCGGGACTAACAATGAGCAGTTCTTC
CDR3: CASSLNSGTNNEQFF

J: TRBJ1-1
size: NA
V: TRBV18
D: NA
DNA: TGTGCCAGCTCACGTGGTCCAACTAAGACTGAAGCTTTCTTT
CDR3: CASSRGPTKTEAFF

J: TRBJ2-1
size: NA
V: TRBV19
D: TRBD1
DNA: TGTGCCAGTAGTATATCAGGACAGGGGGCCGGCAATGAGCAGTTCTTC
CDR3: CASSISGQGAGNEQFF

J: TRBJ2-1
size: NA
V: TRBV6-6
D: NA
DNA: TGTGCCAGCAGTGCGGGTCTCATATTCTATGAGCAGTTCTTC
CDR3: CASSAGLIFYEQFF

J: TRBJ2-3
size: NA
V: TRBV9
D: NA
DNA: TGTGCCAGCAGCGCAGGGGAGGGGACTCGCACAGATACGCAGTATTTT
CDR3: CASSAGEGTRTDTQYF

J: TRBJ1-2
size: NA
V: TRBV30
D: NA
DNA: TGTGCCTGGAGTGTACCTTTTAGTGGGAGCCCTCGTGGCTATGGCTACACCTTC
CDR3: CAWSVPFSGSPRGYGYTF

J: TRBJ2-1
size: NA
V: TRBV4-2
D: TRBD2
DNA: TGTGCCAGCAGCCTCCAGACTAGCGCATCCTACAATGAGCAGTTCTTC
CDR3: CASSLQTSASYNEQFF

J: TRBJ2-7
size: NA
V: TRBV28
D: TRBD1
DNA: TGTGCCAGCACTATCTCCCTCGGGACAGCAACTCTCGAGCAGTACTTC
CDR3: CASTISLGTATLEQYF

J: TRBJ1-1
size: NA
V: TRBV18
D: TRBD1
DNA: TGTGCCAGCTCTACGGACAGGGTGAACACTGAAGCTTTCTTT
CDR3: CASSTDRVNTEAFF

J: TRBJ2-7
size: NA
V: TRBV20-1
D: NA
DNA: TGCAGGACAGACCGCCCCTACGAGCAGTACTTC
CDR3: CRTDRPYEQYF

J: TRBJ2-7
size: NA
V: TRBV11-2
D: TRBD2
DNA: TGTGCCAGCAGCTCCCGACTAGCCTCCGAGCAGTACTTC
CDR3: CASSSRLASEQYF